A single sample is the source of the 18 T cell receptor beta chains below, sequenced in a study of blood T cells in healthy people across ages. A second 7 to 11 cycle PCR used barcoded and J-beta primers. TCRdb reprocessed the 5' RACE reads via MiXCR and lists one record per CDR3 protein. The table has about 970,000 distinct CDR3 sequences, about 51% seen once; the top ten hold roughly 23%. The specimen sequenced was blood. These receptors came from an older woman in good health.

The rearrangement uses TRBV19 and TRBJ2-1; no definite D call. CDR3 length: 14 amino acids. Germline V gives CDR1 LNHDA, CDR2 SQIVND (reference sequence). V lost 6 bases and J 0 bases, leaving 9 bases between the germline ends. The CDR3 sequence is CASSQPPSYNEQFF. In nucleotides, the CDR3 is TGTGCCAGTAGCCAACCTCCCTCCTACAATGAGCAGTTCTTC.

The chain has TRBV6-2 or TRBV6-3 and TRBJ2-7; D gene uncertain. CDR1 and CDR2 (germline): MNHEY, SVGEGT. CDR3 length: 13 residues. Trimming took 8 bases from V and 1 from J, leaving 12 bases between them. As DNA, the CDR3 is TGTGCCAGCGGAGAATTCCAATCCTACGAGCAGTACTTC. Amino acids: CASGEFQSYEQYF.

The chain is built from TRBV20-1 and TRBJ2-1; 16 bases align to TRBD2. The germline V gene encodes CDR1 DFQATT and CDR2 SNEGSKA (reference sequence). V trimming: 6 bases; J trimming: 1 base; junction bases outside the gene matches: 6. This CDR3 comprises 17 residues. This CDR3 reads CSALGLAGGPSYNEQFF. As DNA, the CDR3 is TGCAGTGCCCTGGGACTAGCGGGAGGGCCTTCCTACAATGAGCAGTTCTTC.

V is TRBV28 and J is TRBJ2-1; 10 nucleotides line up with TRBD2. The CDR3 runs 17 residues. CDR1 MDHEN and CDR2 SYDVKM come from the germline V gene. V was pared by 4 bases and J by 5 bases, with 11 bases of the junction left unmatched. The CDR3 reads CASSSESGRAGDNEQFF. The CDR3 DNA is TGTGCCAGCAGTTCTGAGAGCGGGAGGGCAGGGGACAATGAGCAGTTCTTC.

V usage is TRBV6-6 and J usage is TRBJ2-3; 13 bases align to TRBD2. V shed 0 bases and J 7 bases; nucleotides not matched to a gene: 4. This CDR3 has 16 amino acids. Germline V gene data show CDR1 as MNHNY and CDR2 as SVGAGI (reference sequence). The DNA of the CDR3 is TGTGCCAGCAGTTACTCGGGACTAGCGGGATTGAATACGCAGTATTTT. Protein sequence: CASSYSGLAGLNTQYF.

The rearrangement joins TRBV10-3 to TRBJ1-2; 9 positions agree with TRBD1. The CDR3 length is 15 residues. Germline values: CDR1 ENHRY, CDR2 SYGVKD. V trimming: 6 bases; J trimming: 2 bases; junction bases outside the gene matches: 7. CDR3 coding DNA: TGTGCCATCAGGGCCGCAGGGACAGGGAACTATGGCTACACCTTC. Protein product: CAIRAAGTGNYGYTF.

This clonotype was counted a single time. This rearrangement joins TRBV6-6 to TRBJ2-7; no clear D gene. Germline assignment: CDR1 MNHNY and CDR2 SVGAGI (reference sequence). This CDR3 has 15 residues. V shed 0 bases and J shed 3 bases, with 12 bases lying between them. CDR3 loop: CASSYSIGEHYEQYF. In nucleotides, the CDR3 is TGTGCCAGCAGTTACTCGATTGGGGAACACTACGAGCAGTACTTC.

V gene TRBV7-2 combines with J gene TRBJ1-2; 11 bases agree with TRBD1. Trimming cost V 4 bases and J 4 bases; bases outside gene matches: 5. The CDR3 length is 15 residues. Germline CDR1 and CDR2: SGHTA and FQGNSA. DNA of the CDR3: TGTGCCAGCAGCTACCGGACAGGGGGCGGCTATGGCTACACCTTC. Translation gives CASSYRTGGGYGYTF.

The rearrangement links TRBV29-1 to TRBJ1-1; TRBD1 matches at 8 bases. J lost 4 bases, V lost 7 bases, and 5 bases had no gene match. The CDR3 extends over 12 amino acids. Germline lookup yields CDR1 SQVTM and CDR2 ANQGSEA. CDR3 amino acids: CSAGQGATEAFF. The CDR3 bases are TGCAGCGCCGGACAGGGAGCCACTGAAGCTTTCTTT.

The rearrangement uses TRBV11-2 and TRBJ2-7; TRBD2 matches 10 bases. The CDR3 consists of 17 residues. The V gene's germline CDR1 is SGHAT and CDR2 FQNNGV. The junction had 9 bases not matched to a gene; V was cut back by 0 bases and J by 4 bases. CDR3 protein: CASSLDFQREGSYEQYF. The CDR3 DNA sequence: TGTGCCAGCAGCTTAGATTTCCAGCGGGAGGGCTCTTACGAGCAGTACTTC.

This clonotype has only a few counts. This chain links TRBV11-2 with TRBJ2-7; 8 nucleotides line up with TRBD1. Germline lookup yields CDR1 SGHAT and CDR2 FQNNGV. The CDR3 runs to 16 residues. The J segment lost 5 bases and the V segment lost 2 bases, leaving 11 bases of the junction unmatched. The CDR3 reads CASSLSRDRNVHEQYF. The CDR3 DNA follows: TGTGCCAGCAGCTTAAGCCGGGACAGGAACGTCCACGAGCAGTACTTC.

This clonotype showed up just a few times. J is TRBJ2-1 and V is TRBV29-1, with D possibly being TRBD1 (5 bases). Per the germline V gene, CDR1 is SQVTM and CDR2 is ANQGSEA. There are 15 residues in the CDR3. V lost 6 bases to trimming and J lost 0 bases, with 15 bases between them. CDR3 in DNA: TGCAGCGTCCGACCTCAGGGAACCTCCTACAATGAGCAGTTCTTC. It is translated as CSVRPQGTSYNEQFF.

There are a few counts of this clonotype. V and J are TRBV20-1 and TRBJ2-3, with D perhaps matching TRBD2 (5 bases). The CDR3 loop spans 13 amino acids. Germline CDR1 is DFQATT and CDR2 is SNEGSKA (reference sequence). Trimming stripped 6 bases from V and 3 bases from J, with 13 bases between. The CDR3 loop reads CSAPSPGTDTQYF. CDR3 coding DNA: TGCAGTGCCCCGTCCCCGGGAACAGATACGCAGTATTTT.

The chain joins TRBV11-2 to TRBJ1-1, with a weak D call TRBD1 (6 bases). The CDR3 runs 17 residues. V shed 0 bases and J shed 4 bases, with 18 bases lying between them. Germline V lookup: CDR1 SGHAT, CDR2 FQNNGV. CDR3 loop: CASSLDLWTAMRTEAFF. In nucleotides, the CDR3 is TGTGCCAGCAGCTTAGATCTCTGGACAGCTATGCGCACTGAAGCTTTCTTT.

This clonotype was counted only a few times. As DNA, the CDR3 is TGCGCCAGCAGCCAAGTAGCGGTATTGAACACTGAAGCTTTCTTT. Translated, it gives CASSQVAVLNTEAFF. The chain joins TRBV4-1 to TRBJ1-1; D call uncertain. Germline V gene lookup returns CDR1 MGHRA and CDR2 YSYEKL. The CDR3 loop spans 15 amino acids. V lost 1 base to trimming and J lost 0 bases, with 9 bases between them.

The chain combines TRBV7-3 with TRBJ2-1, with TRBD1 identical over 7 bases. V shed 4 bases, J shed 6 bases, and the junction held 6 bases outside the gene matches. Looked up from germline, CDR1 is SGHTA and CDR2 is FQGTGA. This CDR3 is 14 amino acids long. DNA for the CDR3: TGTGCCAGCAGCTATTTCAGGGACAGCAATGAGCAGTTCTTC. It specifies CASSYFRDSNEQFF.

The sample holds a few counts of this clonotype. The V and J genes are TRBV2 and TRBJ1-2, with 7 bases aligning to TRBD1. The CDR3 is 12 residues long. Losses at the gene ends were 4 bases for V and 8 bases for J; bases not matched to a gene: 4. The germline V gene has CDR1 SNHLY and CDR2 FYNNEI. The DNA of the CDR3 is TGTGCCAGCAGTGTTACAGGGGAAGGCTACACCTTC. Protein sequence: CASSVTGEGYTF.

The CDR3 sequence is CASSLGRRPQETQYF. In nucleotides, the CDR3 is TGTGCCAGCAGCTTAGGAAGACGACCCCAAGAGACCCAGTACTTC. The chain has TRBV11-3 and TRBJ2-5; D ambiguous. The CDR3 length is 15 residues. The germline gives CDR1 SGHNT, CDR2 YENEEA. Trimming pared 1 base from V and 1 base from J, leaving 10 bases between.